This is a list of T cell receptor beta chains from one sample in a study of blood T cell repertoires in COVID-19. Clones were sequenced by immunoSEQ multiplex PCR, and TCRdb holds only the in-frame ones, with some missing. The table shows 150,000 to 200,000 clones, with 60% to 80% occurring only once. Sequencing used peripheral blood. These receptors came from a woman in her 70s with acute or convalescent COVID-19. The CDR3 runs from the conserved cysteine through the conserved F or W. D genes are given only for firm matches. Clone size is not always given. Where it is, it says once, few, many or a class for expanded clones.

clone_size j_call d_call cdr3_length v_call cdr3_nt cdr3_aa
- TRBJ2-1 - 16 TRBV27 TGTGCCACCATGTTTCTAGGCGGCCAGTCCTACAATGAGCAGTTCTTC CATMFLGGQSYNEQFF
many TRBJ2-1 TRBD2 15 TRBV19 TGTGCCAGTAGTATCCCTAGCGGACCGCGCAATGAGCAGTTCTTC CASSIPSGPRNEQFF
- TRBJ2-4 - 17 TRBV19 TGTGCCAGTAGTATAGGAACAGTTACCCTAGCCAAAAACATTCAGTACTTC CASSIGTVTLAKNIQYF
- TRBJ2-7 TRBD1 14 TRBV11-2 TGTGCCAGCAGCCTAGACAGGGGGGTCGACGAGCAGTACTTC CASSLDRGVDEQYF
- TRBJ2-3 - 11 TRBV29-1 TGCAGCGTCGAACGGTCAGGGACGCAGTATTTT CSVERSGTQYF
- TRBJ2-3 - 12 TRBV21-1 TGTGCCAGCAGCAAAGGGCTAGAAACGCAGTATTTT CASSKGLETQYF
- TRBJ2-5 - 13 TRBV5-4 TGTGCCAGCAGCTTGGCACTTCAAGAGACCCAGTACTTC CASSLALQETQYF
- TRBJ2-5 TRBD1 16 TRBV7-6 TGTGCCAGCAGCTTAGCGTTTGGGGACAGGGCAGAGACCCAGTACTTC CASSLAFGDRAETQYF
- TRBJ2-7 TRBD2 16 TRBV10-2 TGCGCCAGCAGAAGTGATCCTAGCGGGGGGACCTACGAGCAGTACTTC CASRSDPSGGTYEQYF
- TRBJ2-7 TRBD1 14 TRBV3-1/TRBV3-2 TGTGCCAGCAGCCACGCGACAGGGTCCTACGAGCAGTACTTC CASSHATGSYEQYF
- TRBJ2-6 - 16 TRBV10-2 TGCGCCAGCAGTGAACCTCCGGGAGCTGGGGCCAACGTCCTGACTTTC CASSEPPGAGANVLTF
- TRBJ2-1 TRBD1 16 TRBV11-3 TGTGCCAGCAGCTTATCTGGGACAGGGTATCGTTATGAGCAGTTCTTC CASSLSGTGYRYEQFF
- TRBJ2-2 TRBD2 14 TRBV7-3 TGTGCCAGCAGCCTAGCGGTAACCACCGGGGAGCTGTTTTTT CASSLAVTTGELFF
- TRBJ1-3 - 15 TRBV9 TGTGCCAGCAGCTTGGACACTTACTCTGGAAACACCATATATTTT CASSLDTYSGNTIYF
- TRBJ1-6 - 12 TRBV6-6 TGTGCCAGCAGTTACTTCGTCTCACCCCTCCACTTT CASSYFVSPLHF
- TRBJ2-3 - 14 TRBV6-5 TGTGCCAGCAGAGACCGATCGACCCCGCGGGGGCAGTATTTT CASRDRSTPRGQYF
- TRBJ1-2 - 15 TRBV11-3 TGTGCCAGCAGCTTAGCACGGACTTCTAACTATGGCTACACCTTC CASSLARTSNYGYTF
many TRBJ2-7 - 10 TRBV6-5 TGTGCCAGCAGCACCTACGAGCAGTACTTC CASSTYEQYF
- TRBJ1-2 TRBD1 16 TRBV6-5 TGTGCCAGCAGTTACTCGCAGGACAGGGGGCACTATGGCTACACCTTC CASSYSQDRGHYGYTF
- TRBJ1-2 - 19 TRBV4-1 TGCGCCAGCAGCCAAGGCTCGGGATCCGCAGCATCCCTCCACTATGGCTACACCTTC CASSQGSGSAASLHYGYTF
- TRBJ2-7 - 14 TRBV6-1 TGTGCCAGCAGTGAATGGCCAGACTCCTACGAGCAGTACTTC CASSEWPDSYEQYF
- TRBJ1-3 - 18 TRBV9 TGTGCCAGCAGCGACTCCGGGGGGTGGGGAAGCTCTGGAAACACCATATATTTT CASSDSGGWGSSGNTIYF
- TRBJ2-3 TRBD2 16 TRBV11-1 TGTGCCAGCAGCTTGGGACTAGCGGGAGGTACGGATACGCAGTATTTT CASSLGLAGGTDTQYF
- TRBJ1-4 - 17 TRBV7-8 TGTGCCAGCAGCTTAGTTGGGAGGGGCTTGACTAATGAAAAACTGTTTTTT CASSLVGRGLTNEKLFF
- TRBJ2-1 TRBD2 15 TRBV7-9 TGTGCCAGCTTACTAGGAAGCGGGGGTGCCAATGAGCAGTTCTTC CASLLGSGGANEQFF
- TRBJ2-1 - 14 TRBV5-6 TGTGCCAGCAGCTTTACGTCGGGGTCCAATGAGCAGTTCTTC CASSFTSGSNEQFF
- TRBJ2-7 - 15 TRBV29-1 TGCAGCGTGCGGGCAGGTTCGTCGAGCTACTACGAGCAGTACTTC CSVRAGSSSYYEQYF
- TRBJ1-4 - 14 TRBV5-6 TGTGCCAGCAGCTTAGGACAGAAGAATGAAAAACTGTTTTTT CASSLGQKNEKLFF
few TRBJ2-5 - 14 TRBV11-3 TGTGCCAGCAGCTTAGCCCCGGGGAGCCAGACCCAGTACTTC CASSLAPGSQTQYF
- TRBJ1-1 - 15 TRBV4-1 TGCGCCAGCAGCCAAGATTCCGACGGGGACACTGAAGCTTTCTTT CASSQDSDGDTEAFF
- TRBJ2-1 TRBD1 14 TRBV10-3 TGTGCCACCCTCCCGGGACAGGGCTACAATGAGCAGTTCTTC CATLPGQGYNEQFF
once TRBJ2-1 - 13 TRBV9 TGTGCCAGCAGCGTGCGCTTGTACAATGAGCAGTTCTTC CASSVRLYNEQFF
few TRBJ1-1 - 16 TRBV18 TGTGCCAGCTCACCACCGAATGACAAGCAGAACACTGAAGCTTTCTTT CASSPPNDKQNTEAFF
- TRBJ2-2 - 15 TRBV7-2 TGTGCCAGCAGCCCGAACAATCTCAACACCGGGGAGCTGTTTTTT CASSPNNLNTGELFF
- TRBJ2-4 - 15 TRBV6-5 TGTGCCAGCAGCCCGACTAACTCGGCCAAAAACATTCAGTACTTC CASSPTNSAKNIQYF
once TRBJ2-1 TRBD1 13 TRBV30 TGTGCCTGGATGCAGGGGGTAGGGAATGAGCAGTTCTTC CAWMQGVGNEQFF
- TRBJ1-2 - 13 TRBV12-3/TRBV12-4 TGTGCCAGCAGTTTACAAAATAACTATGGCTACACCTTC CASSLQNNYGYTF
once TRBJ1-1 - 13 TRBV2 TGTGCCAGCAGTGTGGCTGCGGGCACTGAAGCTTTCTTT CASSVAAGTEAFF
- TRBJ2-3 TRBD2 14 TRBV18 TGTGCCAGCTCACTAACTAGCGGCACAGATACGCAGTATTTT CASSLTSGTDTQYF
- TRBJ2-1 - 16 TRBV19 TGTGCCAGTAGTATCGAAAGCGGTAGCTCCTACAATGAGCAGTTCTTC CASSIESGSSYNEQFF
- TRBJ2-5 - 13 TRBV13 TGTGCCAGCAGCCTCGGACAGCAAGAGACCCAGTACTTC CASSLGQQETQYF